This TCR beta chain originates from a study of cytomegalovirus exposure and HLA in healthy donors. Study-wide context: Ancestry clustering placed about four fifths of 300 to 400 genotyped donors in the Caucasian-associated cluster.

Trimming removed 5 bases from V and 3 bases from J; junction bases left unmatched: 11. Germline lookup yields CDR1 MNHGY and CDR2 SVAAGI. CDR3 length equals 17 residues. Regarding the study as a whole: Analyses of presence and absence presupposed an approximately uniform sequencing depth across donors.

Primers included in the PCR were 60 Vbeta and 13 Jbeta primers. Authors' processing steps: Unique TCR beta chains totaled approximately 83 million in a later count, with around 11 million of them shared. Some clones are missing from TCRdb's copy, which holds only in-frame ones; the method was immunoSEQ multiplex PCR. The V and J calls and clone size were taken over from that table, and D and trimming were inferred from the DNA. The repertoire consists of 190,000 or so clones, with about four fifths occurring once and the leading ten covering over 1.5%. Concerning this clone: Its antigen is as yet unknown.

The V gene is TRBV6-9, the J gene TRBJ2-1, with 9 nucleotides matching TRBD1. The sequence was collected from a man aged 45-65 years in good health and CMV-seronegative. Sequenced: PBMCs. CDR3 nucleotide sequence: TGTGCCAGCAGTAGAGGTCCCGGGACAGGGTACTACAATGAGCAGTTCTTC. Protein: CASSRGPGTGYYNEQFF.